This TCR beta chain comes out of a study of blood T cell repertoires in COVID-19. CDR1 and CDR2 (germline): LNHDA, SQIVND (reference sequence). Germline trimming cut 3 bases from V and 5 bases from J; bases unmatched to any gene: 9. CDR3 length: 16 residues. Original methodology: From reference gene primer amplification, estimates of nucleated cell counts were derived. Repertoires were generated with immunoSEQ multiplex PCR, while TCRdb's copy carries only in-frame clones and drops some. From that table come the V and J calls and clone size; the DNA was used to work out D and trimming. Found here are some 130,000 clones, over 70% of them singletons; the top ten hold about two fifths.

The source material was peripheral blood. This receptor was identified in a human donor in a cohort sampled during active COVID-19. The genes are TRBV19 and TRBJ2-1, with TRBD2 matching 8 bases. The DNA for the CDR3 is TGTGCCAGTAGTATTTCGGGGGGGTTGGGCCACAATGAGCAGTTCTTC. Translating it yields CASSISGGLGHNEQFF.